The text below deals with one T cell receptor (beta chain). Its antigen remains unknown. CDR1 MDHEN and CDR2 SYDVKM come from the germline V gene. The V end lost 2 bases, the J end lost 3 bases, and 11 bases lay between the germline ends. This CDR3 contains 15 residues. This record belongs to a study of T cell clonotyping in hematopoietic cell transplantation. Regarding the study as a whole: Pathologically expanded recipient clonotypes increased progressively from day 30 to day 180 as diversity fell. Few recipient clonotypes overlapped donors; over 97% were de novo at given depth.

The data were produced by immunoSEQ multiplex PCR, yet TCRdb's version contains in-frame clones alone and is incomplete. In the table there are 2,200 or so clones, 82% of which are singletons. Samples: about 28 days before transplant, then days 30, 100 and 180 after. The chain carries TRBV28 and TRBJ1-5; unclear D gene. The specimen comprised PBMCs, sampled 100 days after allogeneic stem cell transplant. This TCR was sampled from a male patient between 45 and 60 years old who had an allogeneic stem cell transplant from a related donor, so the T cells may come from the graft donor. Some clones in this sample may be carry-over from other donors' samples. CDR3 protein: CASSLGLSTNQPQHF. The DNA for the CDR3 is TGTGCCAGCAGTTTAGGTCTCAGCACCAATCAGCCCCAGCATTTT.